Presented here are 13 T cell receptor beta chains from one specimen sequenced in a study of shared clonotypes between healthy human individuals. Naive-designated CD8 cells lacked CD45RO, were positively enriched for CCR7, and omitted terminally differentiated effector memory CD45RA+ cells. Method: immunoSEQ multiplex PCR; TCRdb's copy keeps in-frame clones and lacks some. Among some 2 million clones listed, approximately 94% were seen once. The specimen was naive CD8+ T cells sorted from blood. Receptors were obtained from a man between 18 and 35 years old in good health.

On this clone itself: Other DNA variants within this sample encode the same CDR3. This rearrangement joins TRBV27 to TRBJ2-7; no firm D call. Germline-derived CDR1 and CDR2 are MNHEY and SMNVEV (reference sequence). With 2 bases removed from V and 3 bases from J, the gap between germline ends came to 8 bases. The length of the CDR3 is 13 residues. Here the CDR3 reads CASSLGSDYEQYF. CDR3 coding DNA: TGTGCCAGCAGTTTAGGCAGCGACTACGAGCAGTACTTC.

The chain recombines TRBV15 with TRBJ2-3; D is unclear. Germline CDR1 is LNHNV and CDR2 is YYDKDF (reference sequence). V was pared by 0 bases and J by 6 bases, with 4 bases between. The CDR3 runs to 12 residues. The CDR3 protein is CATSRDWDTQYF. The CDR3 bases are TGTGCCACCAGCAGAGATTGGGATACGCAGTATTTT.

As for this clone: Other DNA sequences in this specimen translate into the identical CDR3. The CDR3 nucleotides read TGTGCCAGCCGGAGCGGGACTTCGTACGAGCAGTACTTC. Protein: CASRSGTSYEQYF. V and J are TRBV6-6 and TRBJ2-7; 7 bases are a match to TRBD2. The CDR3 consists of 13 residues. CDR1 and CDR2 (germline): MNHNY, SVGAGI (reference sequence). With 8 bases clipped from V and 4 bases from J, the junction kept 8 bases outside the gene matches.

This clone appeared once. The CDR3 DNA follows: TGTGCCAGCAGCTTAGTATACAGTTTGGCAGAGACCCAGTACTTC. It codes for CASSLVYSLAETQYF. V and J are TRBV7-8 and TRBJ2-5; D ambiguous. Germline V gives CDR1 SGHVS, CDR2 FQNEAQ. This CDR3 spans 15 amino acids. Trimming cost V 1 base and J 4 bases, with 13 bases left between them. Drawing the rest from reference TRBV7-8 and TRBJ2-5, the complete variable domain is GAGVSQSPRYKVAKRGQDVALRCDPISGHVSLFWYQQALGQGPEFLTYFQNEAQLDKSGLPSDRFFAERPEGSVSTLKIQRTQQEDSAVYLCASSLVYSLAETQYFGPGTRLLVL.

The rearrangement links TRBV7-9 to TRBJ2-1; 14 bases are a match to TRBD2. The CDR3 totals 17 residues. V trimming: 2 bases; J trimming: 8 bases; junction bases outside the gene matches: 8. The germline V gene has CDR1 SEHNR and CDR2 FQNEAQ (reference sequence). CDR3 DNA sequence: TGTGCCAGCAGCTTACGGAGACTAGCGGGAGGGTATGATGAGCAGTTCTTC. This sequence encodes CASSLRRLAGGYDEQFF.

The chain is built from TRBV9 and TRBJ2-7; possibly TRBD2 for D (6 bases). CDR3 size: 15 residues. Germline V gene sequence: CDR1 SGDLS, CDR2 YYNGEE. V gave up 0 bases and J gave up 4 bases, with 14 bases separating them. CDR3 protein: CASSVGYGSLYEQYF. In DNA, the CDR3 is TGTGCCAGCAGCGTAGGGTACGGGAGTCTTTACGAGCAGTACTTC.

With respect to this clone: This specimen includes other DNA sequences encoding the same CDR3. The V call is TRBV15, the J call TRBJ1-5; D is unresolved. The CDR3 extends over 15 amino acids. Germline V gene lookup returns CDR1 LNHNV and CDR2 YYDKDF (reference sequence). Trimming took 0 bases from V and 0 from J, leaving 6 bases between them. The CDR3 bases are TGTGCCACCAGCAGAGAACGAGGTAGCAATCAGCCCCAGCATTTT. It is translated as CATSRERGSNQPQHF. The whole variable domain, remainder taken from reference TRBV15 and TRBJ1-5, is DAMVIQNPRYQVTQFGKPVTLSCSQTLNHNVMYWYQQKSSQAPKLLFHYYDKDFNNEADTPDNFQSRRPNTSFCFLDIRSPGLGDTAMYLCATSRERGSNQPQHFGDGTRLSIL.

Concerning this clone: The junction does not match germline at one end; this may be a read error. The chain is built from TRBV6-5 and TRBJ2-5; D uncertain. The CDR3 is made up of 12 amino acids. CDR1 and CDR2 (germline): MNHEY, SVGAGI. Written as DNA, the CDR3 is TGTGCCAGCAGTGACTCTGGAGAGACCCAGTACTTC. Its protein product is CASSDSGETQYF.

V gene TRBV10-3 combines with J gene TRBJ2-7; TRBD1 might be the D (6 bases). This CDR3 has 15 amino acids. Trimming removed 10 bases at V and 6 bases at J, with 25 bases between. CDR1 is ENHRY and CDR2 is SYGVKD in the germline V gene. The CDR3 reads CANVHRDRSSPEQYF. Written as DNA, the CDR3 is TGTGCCAACGTCCACAGGGACCGATCCTCTCCCGAGCAGTACTTC.

The table lists this clone with a count of one. The chain has TRBV28 and TRBJ2-3; 12 bases map to TRBD2. The CDR3 length is 18 residues. The V gene end was trimmed by 2 bases and the J gene end by 2 bases; junction bases not matched to a gene: 8. Germline lookup yields CDR1 MDHEN and CDR2 SYDVKM. The CDR3 DNA reads TGTGCCAGCAGTTTACACAAACTAGCGGGGGGACTCACAGATACGCAGTATTTT. This translates into CASSLHKLAGGLTDTQYF.

The gene calls are TRBV7-9 and TRBJ1-1; D unresolved. With 6 bases removed from V and 5 bases from J, the gap between germline ends came to 19 bases. Looked up from germline, CDR1 is SEHNR and CDR2 is FQNEAQ (reference sequence). This CDR3 region has 15 residues. The CDR3 region is CASRLIDGERTEAFF. The CDR3 DNA follows: TGTGCCAGCAGGCTCATTGACGGGGAGAGAACTGAAGCTTTCTTT.

Comment on this clone: Other DNA sequences in the sample encode the same CDR3. The chain uses TRBV5-1 and TRBJ2-7; D is ambiguous. The CDR3 spans 13 residues. Trimming removed 0 bases from V and 2 bases from J, with 6 bases in between. Germline loops: CDR1 SGHRS, CDR2 YFSETQ. The CDR3 nucleotides are TGCGCCAGCAGCTTGGGCGAAGCCTACGAGCAGTACTTC. Protein product: CASSLGEAYEQYF.

Concerning this clone itself: This sample includes further DNA sequences coding for the same CDR3. The chain carries TRBV19 and TRBJ1-1; D is perhaps TRBD1 (5 bases). The CDR3 has 14 amino acids. The V end lost 5 bases, the J end lost 3 bases, and 13 bases lay between the germline ends. Germline V gene sequence: CDR1 LNHDA, CDR2 SQIVND (reference sequence). Here the CDR3 reads CASSPGTGDTEAFF. The CDR3 DNA is TGTGCCAGTAGTCCTGGGACGGGGGACACTGAAGCTTTCTTT.